The next 23 T cell receptor beta chains were all read from a single sample in a study of blood T cell repertoires in COVID-19. The method was immunoSEQ multiplex PCR; TCRdb's version includes in-frame clones alone and lacks a portion of them. The sample holds under 200,000 clones; about 80% are singletons and the top ten take roughly a tenth. Sequencing input: peripheral blood. The receptor set was obtained from a man between 65 and 85 years old with active or convalescent COVID-19.

The rearrangement joins TRBV5-6 to TRBJ2-7; 7 bases agree with TRBD1. Looked up from germline, CDR1 is SGHDT and CDR2 is YYEEEE. The ends lost 6 bases at V and 2 bases at J; junction bases unmatched: 8. CDR3 length: 14 residues. The CDR3 spells CASTALGQPYEQYF. The CDR3 DNA is TGTGCCAGCACGGCCCTGGGACAGCCCTACGAGCAGTACTTC.

V is TRBV12-3 or TRBV12-4 and J is TRBJ2-7; possibly TRBD1 for D (7 bases). CDR3 length equals 13 residues. V was shortened by 6 bases and J by 3 bases, with 12 bases between the two germline ends. For the CDR3, the DNA is TGTGCCAGCAGGGCGGGACAGCGCTACGAGCAGTACTTC. Encoded protein: CASRAGQRYEQYF.

The chain carries TRBV5-8 and TRBJ2-2, with 9 nucleotides matching TRBD1. Germline-derived CDR1 and CDR2 are SGHTS and YDEGEE. This CDR3 comprises 15 residues. The V gene end was trimmed by 4 bases and the J gene end by 6 bases; junction bases not matched to a gene: 7. The CDR3 protein is CASSGRGTGPGELFF. The CDR3 DNA reads as TGTGCCAGCAGCGGAAGGGGGACAGGGCCCGGGGAGCTGTTTTTT.

V gene TRBV10-3 combines with J gene TRBJ2-5; D unresolved. Germline CDR1 ENHRY, CDR2 SYGVKD. CDR3 length: 14 residues. The V and J ends lost 3 bases and 5 bases respectively, with 13 bases between them. The CDR3 DNA reads as TGTGCCATCAGTGACGCAGGCAGCAAGGAGACCCAGTACTTC. Its translation is CAISDAGSKETQYF.

This clone was observed once. The chain has TRBV29-1 and TRBJ2-1; D remains unclear. The V gene lost 6 bases and the J gene lost 8 bases, with 8 bases spanning the gap. The CDR3 is 10 amino acids. The germline V gene encodes CDR1 SQVTM and CDR2 ANQGSEA. CDR3 in amino acids: CSVPGHEQFF. CDR3 DNA: TGCAGCGTGCCAGGCCATGAGCAGTTCTTC.

This chain links TRBV4-1 with TRBJ2-4, with D unresolved. This CDR3 comprises 16 residues. The germline V and J ends were trimmed by 0 bases and 6 bases, with 15 bases remaining between them. Germline values: CDR1 MGHRA, CDR2 YSYEKL. The CDR3 here is CASSQDLGFGRNIQYF. The CDR3 region has the DNA TGCGCCAGCAGCCAAGATTTGGGTTTTGGGCGAAACATTCAGTACTTC.

This clone was observed a single time. CDR3 protein: CASSSGDRGQETQYF. The CDR3 nucleotides read TGTGCCAGCAGCTCGGGCGACAGGGGGCAAGAGACCCAGTACTTC. J is TRBJ2-5 and V is TRBV7-7, with 9 bases that match TRBD1. V was pared by 4 bases and J by 2 bases, with 5 bases of the junction left unmatched. Germline V gives CDR1 SSHAT, CDR2 FNYEAQ (reference sequence). This CDR3 has 15 residues.

The chain couples TRBV14 to TRBJ2-1; D is unclear. Trimming shortened V by 2 bases and J by 7 bases, and 9 bases separated the two germline ends. The germline CDR1 and CDR2 sequences are SGHDN and FVKESK. The CDR3 sequence is 13 residues long. The CDR3 DNA sequence: TGTGCCAGCAGCCAACCCGGTTGGAATGAGCAGTTCTTC. It encodes CASSQPGWNEQFF.

The gene calls are TRBV19 and TRBJ2-2; possible D gene TRBD1, 6 bases. This CDR3 comprises 13 residues. V was pared by 4 bases and J by 7 bases, with 10 bases between. Germline V gene data show CDR1 as LNHDA and CDR2 as SQIVND (reference sequence). The CDR3 DNA reads TGTGCCAGTAGTACAACAGGGAGCGGGGAGCTGTTTTTT. Translation: CASSTTGSGELFF.

The genes are TRBV5-4 and TRBJ2-7; 7 bases are a match to TRBD2. Per the germline V gene, CDR1 is SGHNT and CDR2 is YYREEE (reference sequence). V gave up 1 base and J gave up 6 bases; unmatched junction bases: 10. This CDR3 is 15 amino acids long. The CDR3 region has the DNA TGTGCCAGCAGCTTGCCAGCGGGGAAGTCCGCCGAGCAGTACTTC. Amino acid sequence: CASSLPAGKSAEQYF.

This clone showed up just a few times. V usage is TRBV5-1 and J usage is TRBJ1-1, with 10 positions matching TRBD1. The trim removed 4 bases at V and 0 bases at J, leaving 6 bases unmatched. Germline V gene data show CDR1 as SGHRS and CDR2 as YFSETQ. CDR3 size: 16 residues. The CDR3 loop reads CASSVGQGSMNTEAFF. The CDR3 DNA is TGCGCCAGCAGCGTGGGACAGGGGTCCATGAACACTGAAGCTTTCTTT.

The sample holds one count of this clone. V and J are TRBV11-2 and TRBJ2-1, with no clear D. The CDR3 is made up of 14 amino acids. V lost 1 base to trimming and J lost 3 bases, with 7 bases between them. Germline loops: CDR1 SGHAT, CDR2 FQNNGV. The CDR3 sequence: CASSLAVNYNEQFF. The CDR3 nucleotides read TGTGCCAGCAGCTTAGCGGTAAACTACAATGAGCAGTTCTTC.

This chain connects TRBV5-1 to TRBJ2-7, with D hard to call. V lost 0 bases, J lost 2 bases, and 12 bases lay in between. The CDR3 is made up of 15 amino acids. Germline CDR1 SGHRS, CDR2 YFSETQ. The CDR3 nucleotides are TGCGCCAGCAGCTTGGGTCTGGGCCCGACCTACGAGCAGTACTTC. Translating it yields CASSLGLGPTYEQYF.

The chain links TRBV6-2 or TRBV6-3 to TRBJ2-4; D is perhaps TRBD2 (6 bases). In germline, CDR1 is MNHEY, CDR2 SVGEGT. V dropped 3 bases and J dropped 3 bases, with 15 bases sitting between them. There are 16 residues in the CDR3. The CDR3 region is CASSYDGGRVKNIQYF. The CDR3, as DNA: TGTGCCAGCAGTTATGACGGGGGTCGCGTCAAAAACATTCAGTACTTC.

The chain couples TRBV5-1 to TRBJ1-1; D remains unclear. Looked up from germline, CDR1 is SGHRS and CDR2 is YFSETQ. V was shortened by 1 base and J by 0 bases, with 10 bases between the two germline ends. The CDR3 spans 15 residues. This CDR3 reads CASSLLGAVNTEAFF. In DNA form, the CDR3 reads TGCGCCAGCAGCTTGCTGGGAGCAGTGAACACTGAAGCTTTCTTT.

This clone was observed at least ten times. The chain carries TRBV19 and TRBJ1-1; no clear D gene. Germline-derived CDR1 and CDR2 are LNHDA and SQIVND (reference sequence). The CDR3 is 14 amino acids. The V gene lost 4 bases and the J gene lost 5 bases, with 14 bases spanning the gap. The CDR3 DNA sequence: TGTGCCAGTAGTACCACTGGACTCGGGACTGAAGCTTTCTTT. This translates into CASSTTGLGTEAFF.

The chain joins TRBV4-1 to TRBJ1-1, with TRBD1 matching over 7 bases. V lost 4 bases to trimming and J lost 0 bases; unmatched junction nucleotides: 8. Germline V CDR1 and CDR2: MGHRA, YSYEKL. The CDR3 loop spans 16 amino acids. The CDR3 sequence: CASSRHRGSLNTEAFF. The CDR3 DNA reads TGCGCCAGCAGCCGCCACAGGGGCAGCCTGAACACTGAAGCTTTCTTT.

The chain couples TRBV6-5 to TRBJ1-1, with unresolved D. CDR1 is MNHEY and CDR2 is SVGAGI in the germline V gene. V lost 0 bases to trimming and J lost 8 bases, with 10 bases between them. The CDR3 is 13 amino acids. The CDR3 DNA is TGTGCCAGCAGTTACTCCGGGAGAAGCGAAGCTTTCTTT. Protein sequence: CASSYSGRSEAFF.

The chain combines TRBV28 with TRBJ2-7; TRBD1 matches at 9 bases. The CDR3 is made up of 15 amino acids. CDR1 is MDHEN, CDR2 SYDVKM, per germline. V shed 5 bases, J shed 1 base, and the junction held 6 bases outside the gene matches. CDR3 region: CASSPPGTGSYEQYF. In DNA form, the CDR3 reads TGTGCCAGCAGTCCCCCGGGGACAGGGTCCTACGAGCAGTACTTC.

CDR3 in DNA: TGTGCCAGCAGTCTAGCGGGCTCCACAGATACGCAGTATTTT. Protein product: CASSLAGSTDTQYF. This chain uses TRBV6-5 with TRBJ2-3; 8 bases map to TRBD2. Per germline, CDR1 MNHEY and CDR2 SVGAGI. The ends lost 5 bases at V and 2 bases at J; junction bases unmatched: 3. This CDR3 spans 14 amino acids.

The chain combines TRBV21-1 with TRBJ2-1; the DNA was not compared with TRBD1, the D call given in the table. TRBV21-1 is a known pseudogene. The CDR3 runs to 17 residues. The CDR3 DNA is TGTGCCAGCAGCAAAGTTTCCGGGACAGGGCCGTACAATGAGCAGTTCTTC. This sequence encodes CASSKVSGTGPYNEQFF.

This chain joins TRBV7-9 and TRBJ1-5; D is undetermined. V lost 1 base, J lost 5 bases, and 6 bases lay in between. The CDR3 runs 13 residues. CDR1 is SEHNR and CDR2 is FQNEAQ in the germline V gene (reference sequence). The CDR3 sequence is CASSLVGDQPQHF. Written as DNA, the CDR3 is TGTGCCAGCAGCTTAGTGGGAGATCAGCCCCAGCATTTT.

The gene calls are TRBV6-1 and TRBJ2-7, with no clear D. Germline-derived CDR1 and CDR2 are MNHNS and SASEGT. This CDR3 is 13 amino acids long. Between the trimmed V and J ends, which lost 3 bases and 2 bases, there was a span of 8 bases. Here the CDR3 reads CASSEAFPYEQYF. The DNA for the CDR3 is TGTGCCAGCAGTGAGGCTTTTCCCTACGAGCAGTACTTC.